Detailed here is one T cell receptor beta chain. Seattle-derived patients entered the study during active infection and were followed longitudinally. Measured with immunoSEQ multiplex PCR; TCRdb has only the in-frame clones, and not every one. This sample yields some 450,000 clones, of which roughly 90% are seen a single time; roughly 0.76% belongs to the top ten. This sample stems from a study of blood T cell repertoires in COVID-19. As for the study in general: Researchers got acute and convalescent COVID-19 samples from the United States, Italy and Spain.

This TCR came from a young man with COVID-19, enrolled during active disease. Sequenced: peripheral blood.

CDR3 residues: CASSYRGDEQYF. CDR3 DNA sequence: TGTGCCAGCAGCTACAGGGGGGACGAGCAGTACTTC. The chain has TRBV12-3 or TRBV12-4 and TRBJ2-7, with 8 bases fitting TRBD1. CDR3 length: 12 residues. The ends lost 6 bases at V and 5 bases at J; junction bases unmatched: 3.